A single sample gave rise to the 14 T cell receptor beta chains below, sequenced in a study of OX40 agonist ivuxolimab in advanced cancers. Data came from immunoSEQ multiplex PCR; TCRdb stores just in-frame clones and leaves some out. The sample shows over 15,000 clones, about 87% of them seen only once. The material was CD4+ or CD8+ T cells sorted from blood, obtained in a trial of the OX40 agonist ivuxolimab. These receptors were collected from an adult with an advanced solid tumor such as melanoma, head and neck, liver or kidney cancer.

V and J are TRBV6-6 and TRBJ2-1; the D is unclear. Germline values: CDR1 MNHNY, CDR2 SVGAGI (reference sequence). The V and J ends lost 5 bases and 8 bases respectively, with 19 bases between them. The CDR3 is 15 residues long. Written as DNA, the CDR3 is TGTGCCAGCAGTGGGCCCTTCGAGAGCGTTGATGAGCAGTTCTTC. As protein: CASSGPFESVDEQFF.

The J gene is TRBJ2-2, the V gene TRBV25-1; tentative D call: TRBD1 (6 bases). This CDR3 has 16 residues. Trimming shortened V by 0 bases and J by 6 bases, and 14 bases separated the two germline ends. Germline CDR1 reads MGHDK; CDR2 reads SYGVNS. CDR3 bases: TGTGCCAGCAGTGAATATCCGATACAGGGTCCCGGGGAGCTGTTTTTT. This sequence encodes CASSEYPIQGPGELFF. Full variable domain (remainder filled in from reference TRBV25-1 and TRBJ2-2): EADIYQTPRYLVIGTGKKITLECSQTMGHDKMYWYQQDPGMELHLIHYSYGVNSTEKGDLSSESTVSRIRTEHFPLTLESARPSHTSQYLCASSEYPIQGPGELFFGEGSRLTVL.

The rearrangement joins TRBV5-4 to TRBJ2-1; no definite D call. This CDR3 spans 11 amino acids. From germline, CDR1 is SGHNT and CDR2 YYREEE (reference sequence). V lost 3 bases, J lost 6 bases, and 4 bases lay in between. Written as DNA, the CDR3 is TGTGCCAGCAGCTCGCCCAATGAGCAGTTCTTC. This sequence encodes CASSSPNEQFF.

This clone was seen just once. J is TRBJ1-5 and V is TRBV19; 7 bases match TRBD1. Trimming took 3 bases from V and 7 from J; bases not matched to a gene: 9. Germline CDR1 is LNHDA and CDR2 is SQIVND (reference sequence). There are 15 residues in the CDR3. CDR3 coding DNA: TGTGCCAGTAGTATGCCCAGGGGGTATGGCCAGCCCCAGCATTTT. This codes for CASSMPRGYGQPQHF.

The chain combines TRBV5-1 with TRBJ2-1; 7 nucleotides match TRBD2. Trimming cost V 4 bases and J 4 bases; bases outside gene matches: 11. The CDR3 spans 16 residues. Germline V gene lookup returns CDR1 SGHRS and CDR2 YFSETQ. This CDR3 is CASSGGELAPYNEQFF. The DNA of the CDR3 is TGCGCCAGCAGCGGGGGAGAACTAGCGCCTTACAATGAGCAGTTCTTC. Filled out from reference TRBV5-1 and TRBJ2-1, the complete variable domain reads KAGVTQTPRYLIKTRGQQVTLSCSPISGHRSVSWYQQTPGQGLQFLFEYFSETQRNKGNFPGRFSGRQFSNSRSEMNVSTLELGDSALYLCASSGGELAPYNEQFFGPGTRLTVL.

The chain is built from TRBV2 and TRBJ2-2, with 9 bases lining up with TRBD1. The junction had 7 bases not matched to a gene; V was cut back by 7 bases and J by 4 bases. CDR1 and CDR2 from the germline V gene are SNHLY and FYNNEI. This CDR3 region has 15 residues. The DNA for the CDR3 is TGTGCCAGCAAAAGGGGACAGGGTCCCACCGGGGAGCTGTTTTTT. It specifies CASKRGQGPTGELFF. The variable domain in full, with the rest retrieved from reference TRBV2 and TRBJ2-2, is EPEVTQTPSHQVTQMGQEVILRCVPISNHLYFYWYRQILGQKVEFLVSFYNNEISEKSEIFDDQFSVERPDGSNFTLKIRSTKLEDSAMYFCASKRGQGPTGELFFGEGSRLTVL.

The chain uses TRBV4-1 and TRBJ1-5; D uncertain. Germline CDR1 and CDR2: MGHRA and YSYEKL. The CDR3 covers 15 residues. Trimming left V 1 base short and J 2 bases short, with 9 bases between. The DNA for the CDR3 is TGCGCCAGCAGCCAAGCTGGGGTGGGCAATCAGCCCCAGCATTTT. Translating gives CASSQAGVGNQPQHF.

This chain links TRBV4-3 with TRBJ2-1; weak D call: TRBD2 (7 bases). Germline loops: CDR1 LGHNA, CDR2 YSLEER. There are 15 residues in the CDR3. V gave up 0 bases and J gave up 7 bases, with 13 bases separating them. The CDR3 DNA follows: TGCGCCAGCAGCCAAGATAAGGGGGAGGGGAATGAGCAGTTCTTC. As protein: CASSQDKGEGNEQFF.

V and J are TRBV7-2 and TRBJ2-1; D is possibly TRBD1 (6 bases). Germline V gene sequence: CDR1 SGHTA, CDR2 FQGNSA. Trimming took 8 bases from V and 4 from J, leaving 12 bases between them. This CDR3 is 13 amino acids long. The CDR3 region has the DNA TGTGCCAGCTGGGGGCTAGGGTACAATGAGCAGTTCTTC. Encoded protein: CASWGLGYNEQFF.

The rearrangement joins TRBV7-9 to TRBJ2-4; D gene uncertain. This CDR3 has 15 amino acids. Germline-derived CDR1 and CDR2 are SEHNR and FQNEAQ (reference sequence). The ends were cut back, 1 base at V and 0 bases at J, with 7 bases in the middle. CDR3 region: CASSLGALAKNIQYF. Written as DNA, the CDR3 is TGTGCCAGCAGCTTAGGTGCCCTAGCCAAAAACATTCAGTACTTC.

The chain couples TRBV4-3 to TRBJ2-6; 9 nucleotides line up with TRBD2. V shed 4 bases, J shed 1 base, and the junction held 5 bases outside the gene matches. Germline lookup yields CDR1 LGHNA and CDR2 YSLEER. The CDR3 sequence is 17 residues long. Here the CDR3 DNA reads TGCGCCAGCAGCCCCGGGACTAGCCCGTCTGGGGCCAACGTCCTGACTTTC. Encoded protein: CASSPGTSPSGANVLTF.

This clone occurred once. V gene TRBV7-9 combines with J gene TRBJ2-1, with 7 bases lining up with TRBD2. Germline trimming cut 1 base from V and 5 bases from J; bases unmatched to any gene: 5. Germline assignment: CDR1 SEHNR and CDR2 FQNEAQ (reference sequence). The CDR3 totals 15 residues. CDR3 region: CASSLVLAGNNEQFF. CDR3 coding DNA: TGTGCCAGCAGCTTAGTATTAGCGGGCAACAATGAGCAGTTCTTC.

This clone was seen only a few times. In nucleotides, the CDR3 is TGCGCCAGCAGCCAGAAACAGGGTTTGTACAATGAGCAGTTCTTC. This encodes CASSQKQGLYNEQFF. V gene TRBV4-3 combines with J gene TRBJ2-1; possibly TRBD1 for D (6 bases). The CDR3 has 15 amino acids. Germline CDR1 is LGHNA and CDR2 is YSLEER. V was shortened by 3 bases and J by 4 bases, with 13 bases between the two germline ends.

The chain combines TRBV27 with TRBJ1-5; D perhaps matches TRBD1 (5 bases). V lost 0 bases and J lost 2, with 5 bases in between. The CDR3 has 14 amino acids. CDR1 is MNHEY, CDR2 SMNVEV, per germline (reference sequence). The CDR3 DNA reads TGTGCCAGCAGTTTATCAGGGGGCAATCAGCCCCAGCATTTT. Its protein is CASSLSGGNQPQHF.